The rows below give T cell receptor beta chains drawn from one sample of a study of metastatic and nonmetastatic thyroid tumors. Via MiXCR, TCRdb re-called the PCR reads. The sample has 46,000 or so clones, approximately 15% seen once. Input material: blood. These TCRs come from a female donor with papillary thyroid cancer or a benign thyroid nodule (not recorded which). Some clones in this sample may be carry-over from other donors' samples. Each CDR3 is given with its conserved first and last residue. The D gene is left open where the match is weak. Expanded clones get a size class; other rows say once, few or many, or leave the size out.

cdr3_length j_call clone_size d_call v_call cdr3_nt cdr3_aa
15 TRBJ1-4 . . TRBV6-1 TGTGCCAGCAGTGAGTCCCGGGCCCTTAATGAAAAACTGTTTTTT CASSESRALNEKLFF
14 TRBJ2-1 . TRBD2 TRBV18 TGTGCCAGCTCACCTGCGGGGGACCCAAATGAGCAGTTCTTC CASSPAGDPNEQFF
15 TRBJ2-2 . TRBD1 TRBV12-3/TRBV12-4 TGTGCCAGCAGTTCGGGACAGTCGAACACCGTGGAGCTGTTTTTT CASSSGQSNTVELFF
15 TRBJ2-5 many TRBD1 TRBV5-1 TGCGCCAGCAGCAAAGAGGGACAGGGGGCAGAGACCCAGTACTTC CASSKEGQGAETQYF
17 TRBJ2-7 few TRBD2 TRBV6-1 TGTGCCAGCAGCGAGACCTCCCCCGGGACTAGCGGCTACGAGCAGTACTTC CASSETSPGTSGYEQYF
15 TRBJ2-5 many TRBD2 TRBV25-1 TGTGCCAGCAGTGGCGCCACTAGCGGGGAAGAGACCCAGTACTTC CASSGATSGEETQYF
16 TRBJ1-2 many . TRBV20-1 TGCAGTGCTAGGGGCCCAACGGGGGGGGTGGTCGGTGGCTACACCTTC CSARGPTGGVVGGYTF
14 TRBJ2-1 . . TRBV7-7 TGTGCTAGCAGCTTAAATCCAGGGCGCAATGAGCAGTTCTTC CASSLNPGRNEQFF
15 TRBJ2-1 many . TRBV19 TGTGCCAGTAGTACAGGACTACCACCCTACAATGAGCAGTTCTTC CASSTGLPPYNEQFF
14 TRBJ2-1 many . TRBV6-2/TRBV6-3 TGTGCCAGCATGAGGGAGGACTCCTACAATGAGCAGTTCTTC CASMREDSYNEQFF
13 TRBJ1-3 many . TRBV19 TGTGCCAGTAGTATGGCGGGGACGTACACCATATATTTT CASSMAGTYTIYF
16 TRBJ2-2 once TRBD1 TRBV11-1 TGTGCCAGCAGCTTCCCCGGGACAGGTAACACCGGAGAGCTGTTTTTT CASSFPGTGNTGELFF
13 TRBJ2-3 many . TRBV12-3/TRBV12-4 TGTGCCAGCAGTTTAACGCAGGGGGATACGCAGTATTTT CASSLTQGDTQYF
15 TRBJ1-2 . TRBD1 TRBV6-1 TGTGCCAGCAGCCCGGACAGGGGGCACCTCCCGGGCTACACCTTC CASSPDRGHLPGYTF
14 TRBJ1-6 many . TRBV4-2 TGTGCCAGCAGCCAAGACCCTACTGAAACACCCCTCCACTTT CASSQDPTETPLHF
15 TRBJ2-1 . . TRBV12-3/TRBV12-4 TGTGCCAGCAGCCTCGCGGGACTTTTGTACAATGAGCAGTTCTTC CASSLAGLLYNEQFF
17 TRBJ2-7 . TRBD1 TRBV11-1 TGTGCCAGCAGCTGGACAGGGTTGAGAGACCGAAGCTACGAGCAGTACTTC CASSWTGLRDRSYEQYF
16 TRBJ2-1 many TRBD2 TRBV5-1 TGCGCCAGCAGCTTGGAGGGACTAGTCAGGGGTGATGAGCAGTTCTTC CASSLEGLVRGDEQFF
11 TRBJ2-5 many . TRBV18 TGTGCCAGCTCACCACAAGAGACCCAGTACTTC CASSPQETQYF
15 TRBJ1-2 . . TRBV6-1 TGTGCCAGCAGGCAAGCACGGAATTCGCACTATGGATACACCTTC CASRQARNSHYGYTF
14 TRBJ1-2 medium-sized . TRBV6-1 TGTGCCAGCAGTGAGGAAGGGCCCGGAGGGGGCTACACCTTC CASSEEGPGGGYTF
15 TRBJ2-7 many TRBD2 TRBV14 TGTGCCAGCAGCCGGACTAGCGGGATAGTATACGAGCAGTACTTC CASSRTSGIVYEQYF
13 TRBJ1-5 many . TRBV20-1 TGCAGTGCTTCAATCTCGGGGACTCAGCCCCAGCATTTT CSASISGTQPQHF
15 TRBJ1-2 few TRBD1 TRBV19 TGTGCCAGTAGTATGCGGGACAGGGGTAGCTATGGCTACACCTTC CASSMRDRGSYGYTF
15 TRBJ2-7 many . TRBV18 TGTGCCAGCTCACCACAGGAGCGGGCCCCCTACGAGCAGTACTTC CASSPQERAPYEQYF
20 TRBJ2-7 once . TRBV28 TGTGCCAGCAGTTTACCCCGCCGGTCGTTGGCTAGCTCCAGCTCCTACGAGCAGTACTTC CASSLPRRSLASSSSYEQYF
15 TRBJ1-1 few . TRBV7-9 TGTGCCAGCAGCTTAGCAGCGGGATTTGGCACTGACGCTTTCTTT CASSLAAGFGTDAFF
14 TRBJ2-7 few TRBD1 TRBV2 TGTGCCAGCAGAGGGACAGGGGTGGGCTACGAGCAGTACTTC CASRGTGVGYEQYF
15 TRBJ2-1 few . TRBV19 TGTGCCAGTAGTATAGGTGATCAAATCGGTAATGAGCAGTTCTTC CASSIGDQIGNEQFF
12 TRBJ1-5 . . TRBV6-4 TGTGCCAGCAGTCCTGGGGACCAGCCCCAGCATTTT CASSPGDQPQHF
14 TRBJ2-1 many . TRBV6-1 TGTGCCAGCAGGGCGTCGGGGGCTAACAATGAGCAGTTCTTC CASRASGANNEQFF
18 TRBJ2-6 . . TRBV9 TGTGCCAGCAGCGTAGTAGACGGCGCCCTCTCTGGGGCCAACGTCCTGGCTTTC CASSVVDGALSGANVLAF
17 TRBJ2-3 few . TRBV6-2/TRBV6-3 TGTGCCAGCAGTTTCGAGGGTGGGTGGGCCAGCACAGATACACAGTATTTT CASSFEGGWASTDTQYF
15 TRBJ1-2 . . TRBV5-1 TGCGCCAGCAGCTTGACAAAAGGAGTTGCCAGTGGCTACACCTTC CASSLTKGVASGYTF
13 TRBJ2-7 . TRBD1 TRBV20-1 TGCAGTGCTAGTGGCAGGGGGCCCTACGAGCAGTACTTC CSASGRGPYEQYF
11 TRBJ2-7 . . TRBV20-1 TGCAGTATTCCCTCGATGGGCGAGCAGTACTTC CSIPSMGEQYF
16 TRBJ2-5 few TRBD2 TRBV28 TGTGCCAGCAGTTCTAGTAGAGCGGGGGGGGTCGAGACCCAGTACTTC CASSSSRAGGVETQYF
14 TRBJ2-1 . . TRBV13 TGTGCCAGCAGCTTAGCCGGCTCCTACAATGAGCAGTTCTTC CASSLAGSYNEQFF
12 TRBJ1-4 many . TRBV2 TGTGCCAGCAGCGGCCCGGTAGAAAAACTGTTTTTT CASSGPVEKLFF
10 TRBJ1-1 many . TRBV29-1 TGCAGCGGCAGGGGCACTGAAGCTTTCTTT CSGRGTEAFF